These T cell receptor beta chains were read from a single sample in a study of Tregs in tolerant kidney transplant recipients. Profiling relied on immunoSEQ multiplex PCR, and the TCRdb table lists in-frame clones only, not all of them. Here the sample spans tens of thousands of clones, roughly nine tenths being singletons. The source material was CD4+ T cells from blood, sampled before the transplant. The receptors stem from a human donor who received a combined kidney and bone marrow transplant. CDR3s include the opening cysteine and the closing phenylalanine or tryptophan. Each record gives: V gene, D gene, clone size, J gene, CDR3 DNA, CDR3 protein. D genes are given only for firm matches. Expanded clones get a size class; other rows say once, few or many, or leave the size out.

V: TRBV2; D: NA; size: NA; J: TRBJ2-1; DNA: TGTGCCAGCACTTATTACAATGAGCAGTTCTTC; CDR3: CASTYYNEQFF
V: TRBV11-2; D: NA; size: NA; J: TRBJ2-2; DNA: TGTGCCAGCAGCTTCCTTACCGGGGAGCTGTTTTTT; CDR3: CASSFLTGELFF
V: TRBV2; D: TRBD1; size: NA; J: TRBJ2-2; DNA: TGTGCCAGCAGTGTCCGACAGGGTGGGAATCAGAACACCGGGGAGCTGTTTTTT; CDR3: CASSVRQGGNQNTGELFF
V: TRBV11-1; D: TRBD1; size: NA; J: TRBJ2-5; DNA: TGTGCCAGCAGCACGGACAGGGGGTCTTCCCAAGAGACCCAGTACTTC; CDR3: CASSTDRGSSQETQYF
V: TRBV5-1; D: NA; size: NA; J: TRBJ1-1; DNA: TGCGCCAGCAGCCCGGGGGGGAACACTGAAGCTTTCTTT; CDR3: CASSPGGNTEAFF
V: TRBV6-1; D: TRBD2; size: NA; J: TRBJ2-1; DNA: TGTGCCAGCAGGTTGCTAGCGGGAGATGGTCATGAGCAGTTCTTC; CDR3: CASRLLAGDGHEQFF
V: TRBV5-1; D: TRBD2; size: NA; J: TRBJ2-5; DNA: TGCGCCAGCAGCTGGGTTAGCGGGAGTGGGGAGACCCAGTACTTC; CDR3: CASSWVSGSGETQYF
V: TRBV5-1; D: NA; size: once; J: TRBJ2-5; DNA: TGCGCCAGCAGCTTGTGGAAAGCGGCCCAAGAGACCCAGTACTTC; CDR3: CASSLWKAAQETQYF
V: TRBV18; D: NA; size: NA; J: TRBJ2-2; DNA: TGTGCCAGCTCACCAACTAGGGCGGCGTCGAACACCGGGGAGCTGTTTTTT; CDR3: CASSPTRAASNTGELFF
V: TRBV19; D: NA; size: NA; J: TRBJ2-7; DNA: TGTGCCAGTAGTATAGATGGGACTCTTATGGCCTACGAGCAGTACTTC; CDR3: CASSIDGTLMAYEQYF
V: TRBV18; D: NA; size: NA; J: TRBJ2-7; DNA: TGTGCCAGCTCAGCCTCAGGATACGAGCAGTACTTC; CDR3: CASSASGYEQYF
V: TRBV6-1; D: TRBD2; size: NA; J: TRBJ2-1; DNA: TGTGCAAGCCAGAGGCTAGCGGGCTACAATGAGCAGTTCTTC; CDR3: CASQRLAGYNEQFF
V: TRBV14; D: NA; size: NA; J: TRBJ2-1; DNA: TGTGCCAGCAGCCAAGTGGGTCGGGAGAAGAATGAGCAGTTCTTC; CDR3: CASSQVGREKNEQFF
V: TRBV6-6; D: NA; size: NA; J: TRBJ2-2; DNA: TGTGCCAGCAGTTACGCGGAGGATTTGGGGGAGCTGTTTTTT; CDR3: CASSYAEDLGELFF
V: TRBV28; D: TRBD1; size: NA; J: TRBJ1-4; DNA: TGTGCCAGCAGCCCTACAGGGGCCAGGGGTGAAAAACTGTTTTTT; CDR3: CASSPTGARGEKLFF